Listed below are T cell receptor beta chains from one sample, sequenced in a study of CD8+CD57+ T cells in acquired aplastic anemia. TCRdb reprocessed the reads via MiXCR and lists one record per CDR3 protein. The sample has roughly 63,000 distinct CDR3 sequences, approximately 54% seen once; the top ten hold about 8%. The sequencing input was sorted CD4+, CD8+, or CD8+CD57+ T cells (not recorded which) from PBMCs. The receptors derive from a human donor in good health, serving as a control. The CDR3 runs from the conserved cysteine through the conserved F or W. D genes are given only for firm matches. Clone size is shown for a subset of rows, as once, few, many or a class of expanded clone.

>12|TRBJ1-3|-|-|TRBV7-2
TGTGCCAGCTCCCTCTCTGGAAACACCATATATTTT
CASSLSGNTIYF
>16|TRBJ2-7|-|-|TRBV15
TGTGCCACCAGCAGAAGCCCAGGGACCGCCACCTACGAGCAGTACTTC
CATSRSPGTATYEQYF
>13|TRBJ1-6|-|TRBD1|TRBV10-3
TGTGCCATACAGGGGGGAGGTAATTCACCCCTCCACTTT
CAIQGGGNSPLHF
>8|TRBJ1-3|-|-|TRBV20-1
TGCAGTGCAAACACCATATATTTT
CSANTIYF
>16|TRBJ1-2|many|-|TRBV12-3/TRBV12-4
TGTGCCAGCAGTCCCGGTGGGTTAAGGGCTAACTATGGCTACACCTTC
CASSPGGLRANYGYTF
>13|TRBJ2-2|-|-|TRBV19
TGTGCCAGTAGTATGGGCAGGGGCGGGGAGCTGTTTTTT
CASSMGRGGELFF
>14|TRBJ2-1|-|TRBD1|TRBV25-1
TGTGCCAGCAGTGAAGTGGGACAGGGGCGCGAGCAGTTCTTC
CASSEVGQGREQFF
>14|TRBJ1-5|-|TRBD1|TRBV25-1
TGTGCCAGCAGTGAAGACAGGGACTTCGGGGCCCAGCATTTT
CASSEDRDFGAQHF
>14|TRBJ2-7|-|TRBD1|TRBV19
TGTGCCAGTGTGAAAAGGACAGGGGGTTACGAGCAGTACTTC
CASVKRTGGYEQYF
>16|TRBJ2-7|-|TRBD1|TRBV19
TGTGCCAGTAGTGCTTCCCGAGGACAGGGGAGCCCCGAGCAGTACTTC
CASSASRGQGSPEQYF
>16|TRBJ1-3|-|TRBD1|TRBV19
TGTGCCAGTAGTACCCCTCGGACAGGCTCTGGAAACACCATATATTTT
CASSTPRTGSGNTIYF
>16|TRBJ2-1|many|TRBD2|TRBV7-3
TGTGCCAGCAGCTTAAACGGACTAGCGGGAATCGATGAGCAGTTCTTC
CASSLNGLAGIDEQFF
>15|TRBJ2-3|many|TRBD2|TRBV7-9
TGTGCCAGCAGTTTTACCGGGACTAGCGGGGATACGCAGTATTTT
CASSFTGTSGDTQYF